What follows are 23 T cell receptor beta chains derived from one specimen sequenced in a study of regulatory T cells in long-lasting Graves disease. Specified time point: persistent/refractory GD, antithyroid drugs over 5 years with positive TRAb. PBMC RNA served as the TCR library source. Arm-PCR of CDR3 regions and iRepertoire HTBI primers were the basis on which TCR beta libraries were built. TCRdb re-derived calls from the multiplex PCR reads in MiXCR, one entry per CDR3 protein. Of approximately 290,000 distinct CDR3 sequences detected, roughly 21% appear once; the ten largest clones hold roughly three fifths. Sequencing used peripheral blood mononuclear cells (PBMCs), obtained when the disease was refractory, from a patient treated with antithyroid drugs. These receptors all stem from a female donor with Graves disease.

The rearrangement joins TRBV6-2 or TRBV6-3 to TRBJ2-1; 9 bases line up with TRBD1. The germline CDR1 and CDR2 sequences are MNHEY and SVGEGT. The CDR3 covers 15 residues. Trimming removed 5 bases from V and 6 bases from J; junction bases left unmatched: 8. The CDR3, as DNA: TGTGCCAGCAGTGAACGGGACAGGGTAGGCAATGAGCAGTTCTTC. Translating it yields CASSERDRVGNEQFF.

In its sample, this clonotype was seen a few times. The germline gene is not matched at one end of the junction; a read error may be the cause. The genes are TRBV6-5 and TRBJ2-4, with a tentative D call TRBD2 (6 bases). Germline V gives CDR1 MNHEY, CDR2 SVGAGI. There are 12 residues in the CDR3. CDR3 nucleotide sequence: TGTGCCAGCAGTTTAGGAGGAGGGCCGTGGGAGTTC. Amino acids: CASSLGGGPWEF.

The chain joins TRBV6-1 to TRBJ2-7; D may be TRBD1 (5 bases). Trimming cost V 8 bases and J 0 bases, with 14 bases left between them. The CDR3 extends over 14 amino acids. CDR1 and CDR2 (germline): MNHNS, SASEGT. The CDR3 DNA reads TGTGCCAGCGGAACGACAGCTTACTCCTACGAGCAGTACTTC. Its translation is CASGTTAYSYEQYF.

This clonotype was observed many times. The CDR3 spells CASSDAARDRKVQQYF. The DNA of the CDR3 is TGCGCCAGCAGCGACGCGGCCCGGGACAGGAAAGTTCAGCAGTACTTC. V and J are TRBV5-1 and TRBJ2-7, with 8 nucleotides matching TRBD1. Germline assignment: CDR1 SGHRS and CDR2 YFSETQ. V dropped 4 bases and J dropped 8; count of bases not matched to a gene: 17. The CDR3 runs to 16 residues.

The gene calls are TRBV28 and TRBJ2-2; perhaps D is TRBD1 or TRBD2 (5 bases each). Germline CDR1 and CDR2: MDHEN and SYDVKM. The length of the CDR3 is 15 residues. Trimming removed 6 bases from V and 7 bases from J, with 18 bases in between. CDR3 sequence (DNA): TGTGCCAGCAGCCGGCTGGGACCCAGTAACGGGGAGCTGTTTTTT. It is translated as CASSRLGPSNGELFF.

In DNA form, the CDR3 reads TGTGCCAGCAGTTACTCGACGGTAACCTACGAGCAGTACTTC. Residues: CASSYSTVTYEQYF. The rearrangement links TRBV6-2 or TRBV6-3 to TRBJ2-7; D uncertain. The germline V and J ends were trimmed by 0 bases and 2 bases, with 8 bases remaining between them. The germline gives CDR1 MNHEY, CDR2 SVGEGT. This CDR3 is built from 14 residues.

As for this clonotype: A far larger clone is off by one base, so a read error is likely. The chain joins TRBV25-1 to TRBJ2-5, with a tentative D call TRBD2 (5 bases). The CDR3 runs 11 residues. From germline, CDR1 is MGHDK and CDR2 SYGVNS. V gave up 1 base and J gave up 9 bases, with 6 bases separating them. The CDR3 is CASSEWESQYF. DNA for the CDR3: TGTGCCAGCAGTGAATGGGAGTCCCAGTACTTC.

The chain uses TRBV29-1 and TRBJ2-5; 9 positions agree with TRBD1. The CDR3 covers 13 residues. Germline CDR1 and CDR2: SQVTM and ANQGSEA. The trim removed 7 bases at V and 3 bases at J, leaving 6 bases unmatched. The CDR3 here is CSASRDREETQYF. CDR3 coding DNA: TGCAGCGCGAGTCGGGACAGGGAAGAGACCCAGTACTTC.

The chain combines TRBV6-5 with TRBJ2-1; 11 bases agree with TRBD1. Germline V gives CDR1 MNHEY, CDR2 SVGAGI. The CDR3 runs 15 residues. V was clipped by 4 bases and J by 8 bases; unmatched bases: 7. The CDR3 is CASSWMDRGRDEQFF. The CDR3, as DNA: TGTGCCAGCAGTTGGATGGACAGGGGGCGGGATGAGCAGTTCTTC.

The J gene is TRBJ1-4, the V gene TRBV20-1; 9 bases are a match to TRBD1. V lost 4 bases and J lost 8; bases outside the gene matches: 8. The CDR3 is made up of 14 amino acids. CDR1 and CDR2 (germline): DFQATT, SNEGSKA (reference sequence). CDR3 in amino acids: CSATGQGEDEKLFF. The CDR3 DNA sequence: TGCAGTGCTACGGGACAGGGCGAGGACGAAAAACTGTTTTTT.

This clonotype was picked up many times. DNA of the CDR3: TGTGCCAGCAGCTTAGGCTACACCGGGGAGCTGTTTTTT. Translation: CASSLGYTGELFF. The chain recombines TRBV7-3 with TRBJ2-2; no clear D gene. Germline assignment: CDR1 SGHTA and CDR2 FQGTGA. V was clipped by 2 bases and J by 3 bases, with 4 bases between them. The CDR3 spans 13 residues.

This clonotype was detected many times. The V and J genes are TRBV28 and TRBJ2-7; D unclear. V gave up 3 bases and J gave up 6 bases, with 15 bases separating them. The CDR3 contains 14 residues. CDR1 is MDHEN and CDR2 is SYDVKM in the germline V gene. CDR3 nucleotides: TGTGCCAGCAGTTTCCGAAGGTCCCAAATCGAGCAGTACTTC. It yields the protein CASSFRRSQIEQYF.

The sample holds many counts of this clonotype. The chain carries TRBV7-2 and TRBJ2-7; D is possibly TRBD2 (7 bases). CDR1 and CDR2 (germline): SGHTA, FQGNSA. Between the trimmed V and J ends, which lost 3 bases and 6 bases, there was a span of 18 bases. The CDR3 is made up of 15 amino acids. The CDR3 sequence: CASSFGGGSFGEQYF. The CDR3 DNA follows: TGTGCCAGCAGCTTTGGGGGCGGGAGCTTTGGCGAGCAGTACTTC.

V is TRBV28 and J is TRBJ2-5; possible D gene TRBD1, 7 bases. V lost 2 bases, J lost 2 bases, and 18 bases lay in between. The CDR3 runs to 17 residues. From germline, CDR1 is MDHEN and CDR2 SYDVKM. As DNA, the CDR3 is TGTGCCAGCAGTTTACTCGCCGCAGGGGGGAAACAAGAGACCCAGTACTTC. Translation: CASSLLAAGGKQETQYF.

The rearrangement links TRBV10-3 to TRBJ2-2; D is perhaps TRBD1 (6 bases). Per the germline V gene, CDR1 is ENHRY and CDR2 is SYGVKD. The CDR3 length is 16 residues. Trimming stripped 0 bases from V and 2 bases from J, with 10 bases between. The CDR3 coding sequence is TGTGCCATCAGTGAGTCGGACAGCATTAACACCGGGGAGCTGTTTTTT. Translated, it gives CAISESDSINTGELFF.

This clonotype has just a few counts. The V and J genes are TRBV7-6 and TRBJ1-5; no reliable D call. The CDR3 runs to 14 residues. Germline V gene lookup returns CDR1 SGHVS and CDR2 FNYEAQ. Trimming left V 1 base short and J 5 bases short, with 9 bases between. CDR3 in amino acids: CASSLDARDQPQHF. CDR3 DNA: TGTGCCAGCAGCTTAGACGCGCGAGATCAGCCCCAGCATTTT.

Comment on this clonotype: One junction end disagrees with the germline gene, perhaps due to a read error. J is TRBJ2-4 and V is TRBV6-5; 7 bases fit TRBD2. This CDR3 comprises 17 residues. Per germline, CDR1 MNHEY and CDR2 SVGAGI. The CDR3 reads CASSYPGLHLAKSIQYF. The CDR3 DNA is TGTGCCAGCAGTTACCCGGGACTACACCTAGCCAAAAGCATTCAGTACTTC.

With regard to this clonotype: This could be a read error, since a much larger clone is one nucleotide away. This CDR3 fails to terminate in the conserved phenylalanine or tryptophan, so it likely reflects a read error. The chain combines TRBV10-3 with TRBJ2-7, with 12 bases identical to TRBD1. V lost 6 bases and J lost 6; bases outside the gene matches: 3. Germline V gives CDR1 ENHRY, CDR2 SYGVKD. The CDR3 loop spans 13 amino acids. The DNA of the CDR3 is TGTGCCATCAGCGGGACAGGGGGCGGCGAGCAGTACTCC. Its protein product is CAISGTGGGEQYS.

The sample holds a few counts of this clonotype. This chain links TRBV11-2 with TRBJ2-1; D perhaps matches TRBD1 (5 bases). The germline V gene encodes CDR1 SGHAT and CDR2 FQNNGV. Trimming shortened V by 4 bases and J by 2 bases, and 12 bases separated the two germline ends. The CDR3 contains 15 residues. CDR3 in DNA: TGTGCCAGCAGCTCAACGACAGAGGCCTACAATGAGCAGTTCTTC. As protein: CASSSTTEAYNEQFF.

The chain has TRBV29-1 and TRBJ2-5; possibly TRBD1 for D (6 bases). Germline values: CDR1 SQVTM, CDR2 ANQGSEA. CDR3 length: 13 residues. With 7 bases removed from V and 4 bases from J, the gap between germline ends came to 16 bases. CDR3 in amino acids: CSDSRDIGETQYF. CDR3 coding DNA: TGCAGCGATAGCCGGGACATAGGAGAGACCCAGTACTTC.

J is TRBJ2-7 and V is TRBV11-2, with a possible D match to TRBD2 (5 bases). There are 14 residues in the CDR3. Trimming took 4 bases from V and 7 from J, leaving 17 bases between them. Germline assignment: CDR1 SGHAT and CDR2 FQNNGV. The CDR3 bases are TGTGCCAGCAGCTCCGACCATTCCGGGGAGGAGCAGTACTTC. Translated: CASSSDHSGEEQYF. The variable domain in full, completed from reference TRBV11-2 and TRBJ2-7, reads EAGVAQSPRYKIIEKRQSVAFWCNPISGHATLYWYQQILGQGPKLLIQFQNNGVVDDSQLPKDRFSAERLKGVDSTLKIQPAKLEDSAVYLCASSSDHSGEEQYFGPGTRLTVT.

The V and J genes are TRBV27 and TRBJ2-2; 9 nucleotides match TRBD2. CDR3 length: 16 amino acids. V was clipped by 7 bases and J by 5 bases; unmatched bases: 11. Germline V gene data show CDR1 as MNHEY and CDR2 as SMNVEV (reference sequence). Here the CDR3 reads CASIRIAGAVTGELFF. The CDR3 DNA reads TGTGCCAGCATCAGGATAGCGGGAGCGGTTACCGGGGAGCTGTTTTTT.

This clonotype showed up many times. The chain uses TRBV28 and TRBJ1-4; the D gene is possibly TRBD1 (5 bases). This CDR3 comprises 12 residues. Germline CDR1 and CDR2: MDHEN and SYDVKM. V was shortened by 10 bases and J by 7 bases, with 13 bases between the two germline ends. CDR3 loop: CATQGVGEKLFF. In nucleotides, the CDR3 is TGTGCCACCCAAGGGGTGGGTGAAAAACTGTTTTTT.